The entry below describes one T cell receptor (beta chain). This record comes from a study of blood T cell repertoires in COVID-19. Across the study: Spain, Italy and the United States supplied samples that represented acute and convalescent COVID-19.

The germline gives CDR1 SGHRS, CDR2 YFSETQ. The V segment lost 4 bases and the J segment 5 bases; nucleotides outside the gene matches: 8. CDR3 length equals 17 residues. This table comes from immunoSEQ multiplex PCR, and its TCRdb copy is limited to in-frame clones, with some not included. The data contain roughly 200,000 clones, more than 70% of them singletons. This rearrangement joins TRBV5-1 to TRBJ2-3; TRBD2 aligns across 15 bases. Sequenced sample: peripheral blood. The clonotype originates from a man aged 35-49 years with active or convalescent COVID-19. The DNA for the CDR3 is TGCGCCAGCAGCCCGCGAGGACTAGCGGGGGGGCGAGATACGCAGTATTTT. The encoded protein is CASSPRGLAGGRDTQYF.